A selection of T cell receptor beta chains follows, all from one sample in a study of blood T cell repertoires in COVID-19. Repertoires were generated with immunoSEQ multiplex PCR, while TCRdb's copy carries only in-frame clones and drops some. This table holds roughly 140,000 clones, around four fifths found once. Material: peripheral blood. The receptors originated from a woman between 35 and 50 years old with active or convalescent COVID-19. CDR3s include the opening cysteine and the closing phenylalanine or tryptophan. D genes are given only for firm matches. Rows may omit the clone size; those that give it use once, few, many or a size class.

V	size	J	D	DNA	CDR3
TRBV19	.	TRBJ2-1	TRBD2	TGTGCCAGTAGTATACGTCAAGCGGGGGGAGTCTACAATGAGCAGTTCTTC	CASSIRQAGGVYNEQFF
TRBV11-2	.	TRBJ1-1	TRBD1	TGTGCCAGCAGCCGGGACAGGGGGACTGAAGCTTTCTTT	CASSRDRGTEAFF
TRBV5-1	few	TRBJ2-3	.	TGCGCCAGCAGCTTGGGAGGAACACACGGCACAGATACGCAGTATTTT	CASSLGGTHGTDTQYF
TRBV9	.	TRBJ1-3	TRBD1	TGTGCCAGCAGCGTAGGGGGACAGGGGAGTGCTGGAAACACCATATATTTT	CASSVGGQGSAGNTIYF
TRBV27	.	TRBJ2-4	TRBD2	TGTGCCAGCATCTCGAGCGGGGTGAAGGGCAAAAACATTCAGTACTTC	CASISSGVKGKNIQYF
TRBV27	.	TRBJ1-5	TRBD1	TGTGCCAGCAGTTTGGACAGGTTAAGTGGCCAGCCCCAGCATTTT	CASSLDRLSGQPQHF
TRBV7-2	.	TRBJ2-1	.	TGTGCCAGCAGCTCCTCACTAGGCCGCTCCTACAATGAGCAGTTCTTC	CASSSSLGRSYNEQFF
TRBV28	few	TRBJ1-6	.	TGTGCCAGCAGTAGGCCAGGGTCTAATTCACCCCTCCACTTT	CASSRPGSNSPLHF
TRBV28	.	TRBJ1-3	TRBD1	TGTGCCAGCAGTTCGACAGGGCGAAGCTCTGGAAACACCATATATTTT	CASSSTGRSSGNTIYF
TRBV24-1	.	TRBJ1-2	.	TGTGCCACCAGTGAGGGGCATTCTAACTATGGCTACACCTTC	CATSEGHSNYGYTF
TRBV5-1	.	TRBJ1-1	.	TGCGCCAGCAGCTTGGCCCAGGGTAGGGGGACTGAAGCTTTCTTT	CASSLAQGRGTEAFF
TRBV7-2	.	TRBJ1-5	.	TGTGCCAGCACTCGAAGTGGACACGCTAGCAATCAGCCCCAGCATTTT	CASTRSGHASNQPQHF
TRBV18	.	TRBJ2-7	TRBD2	TGTGCCAGCTCACCTCCGGGACTAGCCTTTTACGAGCAGTACTTC	CASSPPGLAFYEQYF
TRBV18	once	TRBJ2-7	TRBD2	TGTGCCAGCTCACCACAGCGGGAGGGACCCTACGAGCAGTACTTC	CASSPQREGPYEQYF
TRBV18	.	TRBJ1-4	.	TGTGCCAGCTCCCCGATAGACAGATCTGAACTGTTTTTT	CASSPIDRSELFF
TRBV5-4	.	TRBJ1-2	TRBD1	TGTGCCAGCAGCTTGTTTGACAGGGGAGCCCTCTATGGCTACACCTTC	CASSLFDRGALYGYTF
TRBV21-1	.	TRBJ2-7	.	TGTGCCAGCAGCAAAGGGCCCTGGTGCGGAGGCTCCTACGAGCAGTACTTC	CASSKGPWCGGSYEQYF
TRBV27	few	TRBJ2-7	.	TGTGCCAGCAGTTTGTTTGCGGACACGATTTCCTACGAGCAGTACTTC	CASSLFADTISYEQYF
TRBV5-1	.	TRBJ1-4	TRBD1	TGCGCCAGCAGCAAGGGGACAGGGATTACTAATGAAAAACTGTTTTTT	CASSKGTGITNEKLFF
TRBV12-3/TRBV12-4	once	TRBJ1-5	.	TGTGCCAGCAGTGGACTGACCGGTAAGCCCCAGCATTTT	CASSGLTGKPQHF
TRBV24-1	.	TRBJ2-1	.	TGTGCCACCCAATGGGGGGGCCGAGCCAATGAGCAGTTCTTC	CATQWGGRANEQFF
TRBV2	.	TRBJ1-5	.	TGTGCCAGCAGTGAAGCAGCTCCTAATCAGCCCCAGCATTTT	CASSEAAPNQPQHF
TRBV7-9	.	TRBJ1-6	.	TGTGCCAGCAGCTTAGGCGGGGACTCGGCCCTCCACTTT	CASSLGGDSALHF
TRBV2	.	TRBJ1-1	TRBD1	TGTGCCAGCAGAGGGGCAGGGGGGACTGAAGCTTTCTTT	CASRGAGGTEAFF
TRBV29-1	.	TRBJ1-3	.	TGCAGCGTGTCCCAGGGGTTCTCTGGAAACACCATATATTTT	CSVSQGFSGNTIYF
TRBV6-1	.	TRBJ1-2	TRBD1	TGTGCCAGCAGTGAAAGAGGGGGCGGCTATGGCTACACCTTC	CASSERGGGYGYTF
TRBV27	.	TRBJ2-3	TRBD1	TGTGCCAGCAGTTCGACAGGGTGGTCAGATACGCAGTATTTT	CASSSTGWSDTQYF
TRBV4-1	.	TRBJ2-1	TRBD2	TGCGCCAGCAGCCTCGGTAGCGGGGGGGACAATGAGCAGTTCTTC	CASSLGSGGDNEQFF
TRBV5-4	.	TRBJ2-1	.	TGTGCCAGCAGCCCCAGAGACGGGTCCTACAATGAGCAGTTCTTC	CASSPRDGSYNEQFF
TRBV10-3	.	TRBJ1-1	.	TGTGCCATCAGTGAGAGCAGCGTGAACACTGAAGCTTTCTTT	CAISESSVNTEAFF
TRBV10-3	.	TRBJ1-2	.	TGTGCCATCAGTGAGTCGGCGGGCCGGTATGGCTACACCTTC	CAISESAGRYGYTF
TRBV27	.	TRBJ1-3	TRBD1	TGTGCCAGCAGATCAGGGACAGGGGGATCTGGAAACACCATATATTTT	CASRSGTGGSGNTIYF
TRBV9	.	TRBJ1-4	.	TGTGCCAGCGGGCGAAATGAAAAACTGTTTTTT	CASGRNEKLFF
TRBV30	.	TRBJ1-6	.	TGTGCCTGGACGTCCGTCCGTTCGTATAATTCACCCCTCCACTTT	CAWTSVRSYNSPLHF
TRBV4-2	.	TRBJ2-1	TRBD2	TGTGCCAGCAGCCTCACTAGCGAACCGTCCTACAATGAGCAGTTCTTC	CASSLTSEPSYNEQFF
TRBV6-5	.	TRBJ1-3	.	TGTGCCAGCAGTTACTCCGGACAGAATGGAAACACCATATATTTT	CASSYSGQNGNTIYF
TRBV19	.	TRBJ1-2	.	TGTGCCAGTAGTATAGCCGGGGGGGCACGGTTGGACTATGGCTACACCTTC	CASSIAGGARLDYGYTF